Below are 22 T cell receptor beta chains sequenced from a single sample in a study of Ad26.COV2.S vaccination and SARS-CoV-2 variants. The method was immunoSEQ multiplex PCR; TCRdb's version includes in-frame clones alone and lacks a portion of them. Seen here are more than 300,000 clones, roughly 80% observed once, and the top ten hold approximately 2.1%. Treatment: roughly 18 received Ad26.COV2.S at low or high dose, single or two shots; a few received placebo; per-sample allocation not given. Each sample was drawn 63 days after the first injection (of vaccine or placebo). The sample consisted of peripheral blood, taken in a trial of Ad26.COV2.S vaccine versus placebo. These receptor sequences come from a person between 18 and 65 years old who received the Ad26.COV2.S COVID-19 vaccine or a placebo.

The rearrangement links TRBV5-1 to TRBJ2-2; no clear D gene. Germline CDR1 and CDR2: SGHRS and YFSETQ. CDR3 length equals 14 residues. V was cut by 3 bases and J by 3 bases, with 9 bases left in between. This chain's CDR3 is CASSSVGYTGELFF. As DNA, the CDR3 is TGCGCCAGCAGCTCGGTCGGGTACACCGGGGAGCTGTTTTTT.

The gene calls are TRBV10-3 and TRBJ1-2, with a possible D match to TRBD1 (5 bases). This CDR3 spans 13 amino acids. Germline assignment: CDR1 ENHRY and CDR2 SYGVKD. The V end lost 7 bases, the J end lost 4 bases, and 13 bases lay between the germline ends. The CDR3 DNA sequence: TGTGCCATCACGGGGGAATTGAGCTATGGCTACACCTTC. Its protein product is CAITGELSYGYTF.

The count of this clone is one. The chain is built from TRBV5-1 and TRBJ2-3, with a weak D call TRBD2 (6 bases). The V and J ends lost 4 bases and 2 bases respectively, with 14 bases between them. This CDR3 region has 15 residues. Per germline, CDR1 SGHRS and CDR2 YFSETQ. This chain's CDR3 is CASSPEGPDTDTQYF. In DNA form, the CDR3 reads TGCGCCAGCAGCCCGGAGGGGCCCGACACAGATACGCAGTATTTT.

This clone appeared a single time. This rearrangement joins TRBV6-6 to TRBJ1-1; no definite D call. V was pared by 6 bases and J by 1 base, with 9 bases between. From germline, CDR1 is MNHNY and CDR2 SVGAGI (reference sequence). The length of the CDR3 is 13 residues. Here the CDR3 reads CASRRNRNTEAFF. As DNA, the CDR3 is TGTGCCAGCAGAAGGAATAGGAACACTGAAGCTTTCTTT.

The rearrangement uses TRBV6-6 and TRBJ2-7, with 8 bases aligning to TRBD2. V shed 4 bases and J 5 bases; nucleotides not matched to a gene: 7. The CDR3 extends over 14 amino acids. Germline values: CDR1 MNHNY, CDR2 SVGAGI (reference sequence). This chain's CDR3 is CASSSAGGIDEQYF. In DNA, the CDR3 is TGTGCCAGCAGTTCGGCGGGGGGCATCGACGAGCAGTACTTC.

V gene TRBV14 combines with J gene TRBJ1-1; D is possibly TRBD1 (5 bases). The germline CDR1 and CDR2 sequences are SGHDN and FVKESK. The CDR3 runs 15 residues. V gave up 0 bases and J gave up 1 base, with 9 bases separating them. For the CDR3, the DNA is TGTGCCAGCAGCCAAGAGTGGGGCGGGAACACTGAAGCTTTCTTT. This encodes CASSQEWGGNTEAFF.

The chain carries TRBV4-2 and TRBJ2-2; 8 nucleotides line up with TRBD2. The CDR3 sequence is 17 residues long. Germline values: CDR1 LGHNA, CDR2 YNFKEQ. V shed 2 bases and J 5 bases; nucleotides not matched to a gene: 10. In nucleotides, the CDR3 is TGTGCCAGCAGCCAACTTACGCGGGGGGCCAGTACCGGGGAGCTGTTTTTT. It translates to CASSQLTRGASTGELFF.

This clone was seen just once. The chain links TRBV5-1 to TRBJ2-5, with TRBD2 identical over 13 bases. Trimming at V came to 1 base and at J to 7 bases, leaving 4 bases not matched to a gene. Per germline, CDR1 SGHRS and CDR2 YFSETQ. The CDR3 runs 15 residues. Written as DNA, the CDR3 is TGCGCCAGCAGCTTGAGGACTAGCGGGGGAGGGACCCAGTACTTC. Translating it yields CASSLRTSGGGTQYF.

The CDR3 sequence is CASTAGANVLTF. In DNA form, the CDR3 reads TGTGCCTCAACAGCTGGGGCCAACGTCCTGACTTTC. The chain uses TRBV30 and TRBJ2-6; D is unclear. Germline V gives CDR1 GTSNPN, CDR2 SVGIG (reference sequence). V gave up 7 bases and J gave up 2 bases, with 6 bases separating them. This CDR3 is 12 amino acids long.

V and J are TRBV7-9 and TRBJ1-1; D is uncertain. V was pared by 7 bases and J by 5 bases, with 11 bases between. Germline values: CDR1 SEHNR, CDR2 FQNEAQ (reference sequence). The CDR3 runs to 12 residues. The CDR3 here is CASTHSPTEAFF. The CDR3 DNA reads TGTGCCAGCACCCATTCCCCGACTGAAGCTTTCTTT.

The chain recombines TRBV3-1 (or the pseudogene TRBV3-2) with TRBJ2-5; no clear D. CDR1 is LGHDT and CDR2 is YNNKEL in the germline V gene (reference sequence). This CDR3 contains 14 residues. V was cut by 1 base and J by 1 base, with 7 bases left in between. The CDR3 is CASSQGWGQETQYF. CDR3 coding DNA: TGTGCCAGCAGCCAAGGATGGGGCCAAGAGACCCAGTACTTC.

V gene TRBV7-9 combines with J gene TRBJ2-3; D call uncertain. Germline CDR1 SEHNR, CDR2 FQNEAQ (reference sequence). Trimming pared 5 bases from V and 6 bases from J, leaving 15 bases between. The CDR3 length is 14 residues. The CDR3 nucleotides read TGTGCCAGCAGCCTGGCATCTTTCAACGATACGCAGTATTTT. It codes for CASSLASFNDTQYF.

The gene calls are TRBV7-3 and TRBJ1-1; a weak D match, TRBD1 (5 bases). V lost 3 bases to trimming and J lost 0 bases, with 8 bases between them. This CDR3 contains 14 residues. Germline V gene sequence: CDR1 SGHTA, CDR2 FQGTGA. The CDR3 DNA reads TGTGCCAGCAGCTTGGGGCAGATGAACACTGAAGCTTTCTTT. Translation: CASSLGQMNTEAFF.

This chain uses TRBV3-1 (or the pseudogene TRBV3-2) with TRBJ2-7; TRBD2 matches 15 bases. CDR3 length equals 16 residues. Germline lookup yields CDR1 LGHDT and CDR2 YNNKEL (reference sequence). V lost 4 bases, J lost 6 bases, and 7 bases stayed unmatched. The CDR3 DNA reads TGTGCCAGCAGCCGCGGACTAGCGGGGGGGCGGGGCGAGCAGTACTTC. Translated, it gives CASSRGLAGGRGEQYF.

CDR3 sequence: CASSFGEYNSPLHF. The CDR3, as DNA: TGTGCCAGCAGCTTCGGGGAGTATAATTCACCCCTCCACTTT. The rearrangement uses TRBV11-1 and TRBJ1-6, with unresolved D. V lost 3 bases, J lost 4 bases, and 7 bases lay in between. The CDR3 contains 14 residues. Germline V CDR1 and CDR2: SGHAT, FQDESV (reference sequence).

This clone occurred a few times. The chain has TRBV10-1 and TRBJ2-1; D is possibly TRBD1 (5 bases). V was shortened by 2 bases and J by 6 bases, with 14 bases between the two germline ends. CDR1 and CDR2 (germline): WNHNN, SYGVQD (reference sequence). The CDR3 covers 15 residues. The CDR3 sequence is CASSEKRGPRNEQFF. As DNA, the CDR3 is TGCGCCAGCAGTGAGAAAAGGGGCCCACGCAATGAGCAGTTCTTC.

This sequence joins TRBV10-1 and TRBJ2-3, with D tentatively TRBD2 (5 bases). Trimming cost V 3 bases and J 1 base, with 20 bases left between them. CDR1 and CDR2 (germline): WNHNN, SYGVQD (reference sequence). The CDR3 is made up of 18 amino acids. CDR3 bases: TGCGCCAGCAGTGACCTTCCCTGGGCGGGCGCACGCACAGATACGCAGTATTTT. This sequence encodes CASSDLPWAGARTDTQYF.

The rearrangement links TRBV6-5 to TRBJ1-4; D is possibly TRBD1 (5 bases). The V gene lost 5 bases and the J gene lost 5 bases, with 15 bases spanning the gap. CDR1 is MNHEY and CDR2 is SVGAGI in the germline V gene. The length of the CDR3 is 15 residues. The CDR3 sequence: CASSPPGRNNEKLFF. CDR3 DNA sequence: TGTGCCAGCAGTCCTCCGGGACGGAACAATGAAAAACTGTTTTTT.

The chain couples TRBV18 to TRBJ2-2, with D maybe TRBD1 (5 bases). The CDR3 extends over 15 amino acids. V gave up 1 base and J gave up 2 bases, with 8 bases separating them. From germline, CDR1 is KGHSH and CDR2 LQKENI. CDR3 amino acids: CASSPLQGNTGELFF. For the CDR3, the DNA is TGTGCCAGCTCACCACTCCAGGGTAACACCGGGGAGCTGTTTTTT.

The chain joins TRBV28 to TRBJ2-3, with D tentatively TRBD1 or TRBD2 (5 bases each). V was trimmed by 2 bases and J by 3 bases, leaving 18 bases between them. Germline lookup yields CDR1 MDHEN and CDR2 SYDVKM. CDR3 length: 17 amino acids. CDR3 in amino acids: CASSLRDPGVWTDTQYF. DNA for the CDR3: TGTGCCAGCAGTTTAAGGGACCCCGGGGTGTGGACAGATACGCAGTATTTT.

CDR3 protein: CASSLGGSKGYTF. CDR3 DNA sequence: TGCGCCAGCAGCTTAGGCGGTTCTAAGGGCTACACCTTC. The V gene is TRBV5-1, the J gene TRBJ1-2; D uncertain. The CDR3 consists of 13 residues. Germline CDR1 and CDR2: SGHRS and YFSETQ. V shed 2 bases and J shed 8 bases, with 13 bases lying between them.

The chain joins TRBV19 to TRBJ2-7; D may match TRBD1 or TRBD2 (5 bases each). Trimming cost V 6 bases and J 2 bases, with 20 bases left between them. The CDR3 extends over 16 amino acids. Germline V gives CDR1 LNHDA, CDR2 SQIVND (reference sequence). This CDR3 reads CASSSAGRGAPYEQYF. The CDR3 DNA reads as TGTGCCAGTAGCTCGGCGGGTAGGGGTGCACCCTACGAGCAGTACTTC. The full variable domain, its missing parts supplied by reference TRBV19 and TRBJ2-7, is DGGITQSPKYLFRKEGQNVTLSCEQNLNHDAMYWYRQDPGQGLRLIYYSQIVNDFQKGDIAEGYSVSREKKESFPLTVTSAQKNPTAFYLCASSSAGRGAPYEQYFGPGTRLTVT.